The present entry profiles one T cell receptor beta chain with its context. The junction and the germline gene differ at one end; a read error may be behind it. It was with a sample-barcoded 5' primer and a J-beta primer mix that a second PCR of roughly 7 to 12 cycles was run. TCRdb recomputed calls from the 5' RACE reads with MiXCR, one row per CDR3 protein. This table holds some 1.6 million distinct CDR3 sequences, 30% to 35% found once. This CDR3 contains 17 residues. Germline V CDR1 and CDR2: SEHNR, FQNEAQ (reference sequence). The data derive from a study of blood T cells in healthy people across ages.

Sample: blood. The chain carries TRBV7-9 and TRBJ2-5; TRBD2 agrees at 8 bases. The sequence was obtained from a woman in her 30s in good health. CDR3 in amino acids: CASNLGLSGTDQDTQYF. The CDR3 coding sequence is TGTGCCAGCAACTTAGGGCTTAGCGGGACCGACCAAGACACCCAGTACTTC. Full variable domain (missing parts from reference TRBV7-9 and TRBJ2-5): DTGVSQNPRHKITKRGQNVTFRCDPISEHNRLYWYRQTLGQGPEFLTYFQNEAQLEKSRLLSDRFSAERPKGSFSTLEIQRTEQGDSAMYLCASNLGLSGTDQDTQYFGPGTRLLVL.